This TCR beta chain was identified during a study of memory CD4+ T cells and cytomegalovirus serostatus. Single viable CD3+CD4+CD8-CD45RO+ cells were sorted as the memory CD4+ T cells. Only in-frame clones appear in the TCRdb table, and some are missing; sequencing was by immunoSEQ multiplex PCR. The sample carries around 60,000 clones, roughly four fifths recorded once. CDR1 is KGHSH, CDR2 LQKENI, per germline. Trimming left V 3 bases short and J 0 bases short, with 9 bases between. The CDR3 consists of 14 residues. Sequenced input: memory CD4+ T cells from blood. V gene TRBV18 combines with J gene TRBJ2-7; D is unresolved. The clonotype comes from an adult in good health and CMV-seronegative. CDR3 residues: CASSPGFSSYEQYF. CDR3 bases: TGTGCCAGCTCACCGGGTTTTAGCTCCTACGAGCAGTACTTC.